This T cell receptor (beta chain) was recovered during a study of beta chain features in type 1 diabetes. There was one heparinised blood draw per donor, averaging about 116 mL. This clone turned up a few times. Its antigen is undetermined. Findings and caveats of the study: The cDNA sequencing approach could over-represent high-TCR-expressing cells. Type 1 diabetes patients had VDJ junctions that carried fewer insertions and more deletions.

The germline gives CDR1 SGHRS, CDR2 YFSETQ. This CDR3 region has 15 residues. The J segment lost 7 bases and the V segment lost 3 bases, leaving 12 bases of the junction unmatched. Reverse transcribing all isolated RNA meant expressed TCRB transcripts were sequenced. Sequencing used immunoSEQ multiplex PCR; TCRdb keeps in-frame clones, though not all of them. The table includes some 330,000 clones, approximately 10% detected once. The clonotype comes from a woman in her thirties in good health. Sample: naive CD4+ T cells from blood. The V and J genes are TRBV5-1 and TRBJ2-7; TRBD1 aligns across 8 bases. The CDR3 is CASSYGQGHAGEQYF. CDR3 DNA: TGCGCCAGCAGCTATGGACAGGGACACGCGGGGGAGCAGTACTTC.